The 26 T cell receptor beta chains below were found in one sample sequenced in a study of T-cell memory formation after mild COVID-19. TCRdb analysed the 5' RACE reads with MiXCR anew, one entry per CDR3 protein. The sample carries approximately 190,000 distinct CDR3 sequences, around 18% recorded once. The sample comprised PBMCs or a T cell subset sorted from them (not recorded which). The origin of the receptors is an adult woman who had mild COVID-19 (a few samples of this study predate the infection). Cell type and time point are not known.

This clonotype was detected ten times or more. The V gene is TRBV7-2, the J gene TRBJ2-4, with TRBD1 as a possible D gene (5 bases). The CDR3 extends over 16 amino acids. Trimming removed 5 bases from V and 0 bases from J, with 14 bases in between. Germline V gives CDR1 SGHTA, CDR2 FQGNSA. The CDR3 DNA reads as TGTGCCAGCAGCATCCGACAGACCCTAGCCAAAAACATTCAGTACTTC. This codes for CASSIRQTLAKNIQYF.

The chain uses TRBV18 and TRBJ2-5; D perhaps matches TRBD2 (5 bases). V lost 8 bases and J 2 bases, leaving 12 bases between the germline ends. CDR1 is KGHSH and CDR2 is LQKENI in the germline V gene. The CDR3 consists of 13 residues. CDR3 protein: CASKPGIQETQYF. CDR3 DNA sequence: TGTGCCAGCAAACCGGGAATTCAAGAGACCCAGTACTTC. Drawing the rest from reference TRBV18 and TRBJ2-5, the complete variable domain is NAGVMQNPRHLVRRRGQEARLRCSPMKGHSHVYWYRQLPEEGLKFMVYLQKENIIDESGMPKERFSAEFPKEGPSILRIQQVVRGDSAAYFCASKPGIQETQYFGPGTRLLVL.

The chain combines TRBV9 with TRBJ1-1; no definite D call. The CDR3 is 16 amino acids. The germline gives CDR1 SGDLS, CDR2 YYNGEE. The V end lost 3 bases, the J end lost 1 base, and 16 bases lay between the germline ends. The CDR3 is CASSGSLDGANTEAFF. The CDR3 nucleotides are TGTGCCAGCAGCGGAAGCCTGGACGGAGCGAACACTGAAGCTTTCTTT.

V usage is TRBV12-3 or TRBV12-4 and J usage is TRBJ2-3; 12 bases fit TRBD2. The CDR3 consists of 16 residues. The trim removed 5 bases at V and 1 base at J, leaving 4 bases unmatched. Written as DNA, the CDR3 is TGTGCCAGCAGTGCAGGACTAGCGGGGCGCACAGATACGCAGTATTTT. Protein sequence: CASSAGLAGRTDTQYF.

The V and J genes are TRBV2 and TRBJ2-4; D gene uncertain. CDR1 and CDR2 (germline): SNHLY, FYNNEI. The V gene lost 1 base and the J gene lost 6 bases, with 10 bases spanning the gap. The CDR3 contains 14 residues. The CDR3 DNA is TGTGCCAGCAGTGAAGGGCCTATTCTAAACATTCAGTACTTC. This sequence encodes CASSEGPILNIQYF.

The sample holds one count of this clonotype. The chain has TRBV12-5 and TRBJ2-5, with TRBD1 matching 8 bases. This CDR3 contains 15 residues. V lost 1 base, J lost 3 bases, and 4 bases stayed unmatched. Germline CDR1 is LGHNT and CDR2 is FRNRAP. The chain's CDR3 is CASGLGQGAKETQYF. The CDR3 bases are TGTGCTAGTGGTTTGGGGCAGGGGGCTAAAGAGACCCAGTACTTC.

The genes are TRBV7-6 and TRBJ2-7; D remains unclear. V was clipped by 1 base and J by 2 bases, with 12 bases between them. The length of the CDR3 is 15 residues. Per the germline V gene, CDR1 is SGHVS and CDR2 is FNYEAQ. The CDR3 nucleotides are TGTGCCAGCAGCTTAGAGACCCGCCGGCCCTACGAGCAGTACTTC. This sequence encodes CASSLETRRPYEQYF.

The sample holds many counts of this clonotype. V usage is TRBV18 and J usage is TRBJ1-1; D perhaps matches TRBD1 (5 bases). The CDR3 covers 15 residues. Between the trimmed V and J ends, which lost 3 bases and 3 bases, there was a span of 14 bases. The germline gives CDR1 KGHSH, CDR2 LQKENI. The CDR3 DNA is TGTGCCAGCTCACCCTCGCGGGTAGGGGACACTGAAGCTTTCTTT. Its translation is CASSPSRVGDTEAFF. Filled out from reference TRBV18 and TRBJ1-1, the complete variable domain reads NAGVMQNPRHLVRRRGQEARLRCSPMKGHSHVYWYRQLPEEGLKFMVYLQKENIIDESGMPKERFSAEFPKEGPSILRIQQVVRGDSAAYFCASSPSRVGDTEAFFGQGTRLTVV.

This clonotype was found a few times. The rearrangement links TRBV15 to TRBJ2-5; D is ambiguous. Germline CDR1 is LNHNV and CDR2 is YYDKDF (reference sequence). CDR3 length: 15 amino acids. Trimming shortened V by 5 bases and J by 4 bases, and 17 bases separated the two germline ends. CDR3 sequence reads: CATSSRIGVGETQYF. The CDR3 coding sequence is TGTGCCACCAGCTCCCGAATTGGGGTAGGAGAGACCCAGTACTTC. The whole variable domain, filled in from reference TRBV15 and TRBJ2-5, reads DAMVIQNPRYQVTQFGKPVTLSCSQTLNHNVMYWYQQKSSQAPKLLFHYYDKDFNNEADTPDNFQSRRPNTSFCFLDIRSPGLGDTAMYLCATSSRIGVGETQYFGPGTRLLVL.

The chain joins TRBV6-2 or TRBV6-3 to TRBJ2-2, with 7 bases fitting TRBD1. CDR1 and CDR2 from the germline V gene are MNHEY and SVGEGT. The CDR3 spans 14 residues. V shed 6 bases and J 4 bases; nucleotides not matched to a gene: 5. As DNA, the CDR3 is TGTGCCAGCAGACCCGCAGGGGGCACCGGGGAGCTGTTTTTT. This sequence encodes CASRPAGGTGELFF.

In DNA, the CDR3 is TGTGCCACCAGTGGGGGACAGGGGAGTACGAACACTGAAGCTTTCTTT. This encodes CATSGGQGSTNTEAFF. The chain employs TRBV24-1 and TRBJ1-1; 10 bases fit TRBD1. The J segment lost 1 base and the V segment lost 5 bases, leaving 6 bases of the junction unmatched. The CDR3 has 16 amino acids. Germline V gene sequence: CDR1 KGHDR, CDR2 SFDVKD.

This clonotype showed up just a few times. This chain links TRBV5-1 with TRBJ2-2; 11 bases match TRBD2. Trimming cost V 0 bases and J 0 bases; bases outside gene matches: 4. This CDR3 has 18 amino acids. CDR1 is SGHRS and CDR2 is YFSETQ in the germline V gene. Written as DNA, the CDR3 is TGCGCCAGCAGCTTGGGAGTAGCGGGAGGGTCGAACACCGGGGAGCTGTTTTTT. It encodes CASSLGVAGGSNTGELFF.

The chain links TRBV19 to TRBJ2-5; 10 bases fit TRBD2. CDR3 length: 18 amino acids. The J segment lost 4 bases and the V segment lost 5 bases, leaving 16 bases of the junction unmatched. Germline CDR1 LNHDA, CDR2 SQIVND (reference sequence). In nucleotides, the CDR3 is TGTGCCAGTAGTTCCGTGTTAGCGGGGGGCAGAGGCGGAGAGACCCAGTACTTC. Encoded protein: CASSSVLAGGRGGETQYF.

Only a few counts were recorded for this clonotype. The CDR3 region has the DNA TGTGCCAGCGGACAAGCTAACTATGGCTACACCTTC. It is translated as CASGQANYGYTF. V usage is TRBV7-2 and J usage is TRBJ1-2, with D tentatively TRBD1 (5 bases). Per the germline V gene, CDR1 is SGHTA and CDR2 is FQGNSA. Trimming removed 8 bases from V and 0 bases from J, with 7 bases in between. The length of the CDR3 is 12 residues. Filled out from reference TRBV7-2 and TRBJ1-2, the complete variable domain reads GAGVSQSPSNKVTEKGKDVELRCDPISGHTALYWYRQSLGQGLEFLIYFQGNSAPDKSGLPSDRFSAERTGGSVSTLTIQRTQQEDSAVYLCASGQANYGYTFGSGTRLTVV.

This chain joins TRBV4-3 and TRBJ2-7, with 10 nucleotides matching TRBD1. CDR1 and CDR2 from the germline V gene are LGHNA and YSLEER. This CDR3 comprises 16 residues. Losses at the gene ends were 4 bases for V and 1 base for J; bases not matched to a gene: 7. CDR3: CASSPSPGQGSYEQYF. CDR3 nucleotides: TGCGCCAGCAGCCCATCCCCGGGACAGGGGTCCTACGAGCAGTACTTC.

The chain links TRBV14 to TRBJ1-6; D gene uncertain. The length of the CDR3 is 16 residues. Trimming took off 2 bases at V and 0 bases at J, with 8 bases between the two ends. CDR1 and CDR2 (germline): SGHDN, FVKESK. CDR3 region: CASSQRTSSYNSPLHF. The CDR3 region has the DNA TGTGCCAGCAGCCAACGGACGAGCTCCTATAATTCACCCCTCCACTTT.

This clonotype was detected only a few times. The chain carries TRBV10-3 and TRBJ2-7; D not certain. The V end was cut by 9 bases, the J end by 3 bases, with 15 bases between. CDR1 is ENHRY, CDR2 SYGVKD, per germline. CDR3 length equals 13 residues. CDR3 residues: CAIARAASYEQYF. CDR3 nucleotides: TGTGCCATAGCCCGGGCAGCTAGCTACGAGCAGTACTTC.

V and J are TRBV20-1 and TRBJ2-7; TRBD2 matches at 7 bases. The CDR3 is 15 residues long. Trimming at V came to 1 base and at J to 2 bases, leaving 8 bases not matched to a gene. CDR1 and CDR2 (germline): DFQATT, SNEGSKA (reference sequence). The CDR3: CSARGSAGLTYEQYF. The CDR3 DNA is TGCAGTGCTAGAGGTTCAGCGGGGCTAACCTACGAGCAGTACTTC.

The sample holds a few counts of this clonotype. The CDR3 DNA reads as TGTGCCAGCAGCCAGGGCTGGGGAGGGGGCATTCAGTACTTC. This translates into CASSQGWGGGIQYF. This chain links TRBV3-1 with TRBJ2-4; a possible D gene is TRBD2 (7 bases). V was cut by 3 bases and J by 9 bases, with 15 bases left in between. The CDR3 contains 14 residues. The V gene's germline CDR1 is LGHDT and CDR2 YNNKEL (reference sequence).

The V call is TRBV2, the J call TRBJ2-1; D could derive from TRBD1 or TRBD2 (6 bases each). This CDR3 has 13 residues. V lost 3 bases and J lost 7, with 10 bases in between. CDR1 and CDR2 (germline): SNHLY, FYNNEI. In DNA form, the CDR3 reads TGTGCCAGCAGTGATCTAGGGGGGAATGAGCAGTTCTTC. Residues: CASSDLGGNEQFF.

Note on this clonotype: At one boundary the junction diverges from the germline segment, which might be a read error. This chain links TRBV10-3 with TRBJ2-2; tentatively, D is TRBD2 (6 bases). CDR1 is ENHRY and CDR2 is SYGVKD in the germline V gene. The CDR3 has 16 residues. The DNA of the CDR3 is TGTGCCATCAGGGAGTTTGGAGGGAAGAACACCGGGGAGCTGTTTTTT. Its protein product is CAIREFGGKNTGELFF.

This rearrangement joins TRBV20-1 to TRBJ2-5, with D perhaps TRBD2 (5 bases). Germline loops: CDR1 DFQATT, CDR2 SNEGSKA (reference sequence). V lost 4 bases, J lost 7 bases, and 13 bases lay in between. This CDR3 region has 12 residues. The CDR3: CSATKDGGTQYF. CDR3 sequence (DNA): TGCAGTGCTACTAAGGACGGAGGGACCCAGTACTTC.

This rearrangement joins TRBV19 to TRBJ2-7; 9 bases agree with TRBD1. Germline-derived CDR1 and CDR2 are LNHDA and SQIVND (reference sequence). This CDR3 is built from 15 residues. Trimming took 5 bases from V and 1 from J; bases not matched to a gene: 6. Written as DNA, the CDR3 is TGTGCCAGTAGTCTTCTAGGGACAGGGTCCTACGAGCAGTACTTC. This codes for CASSLLGTGSYEQYF.

This clonotype was detected only a few times. The rearrangement links TRBV29-1 to TRBJ2-1, with D tentatively TRBD2 (6 bases). Germline V lookup: CDR1 SQVTM, CDR2 ANQGSEA. The CDR3 sequence is 13 residues long. V was clipped by 4 bases and J by 10 bases, with 17 bases between them. Here the CDR3 reads CSVVVAGRSEQFF. For the CDR3, the DNA is TGCAGCGTTGTTGTAGCAGGGAGGTCCGAGCAGTTCTTC.

The chain recombines TRBV6-6 with TRBJ2-7; D not resolved. V shed 7 bases and J shed 6 bases, with 19 bases lying between them. CDR3 length: 14 amino acids. CDR1 and CDR2 (germline): MNHNY, SVGAGI (reference sequence). CDR3 sequence: CASKLRSPQSEQYF. The CDR3 DNA reads as TGTGCCAGCAAGTTGCGATCGCCCCAGAGCGAGCAGTACTTC.

This clonotype was observed a handful of times. The gene calls are TRBV10-2 and TRBJ2-7; D is tentatively TRBD1 or TRBD2 (5 bases each). Germline CDR1 is WSHSY and CDR2 is SAAADI. The CDR3 extends over 18 amino acids. V was cut by 9 bases and J by 2 bases, with 29 bases left in between. For the CDR3, the DNA is TGCGCCAGTAAGTTGACCCTCGAGCTCGGGACGATGCCCTACGAGCAGTACTTC. It specifies CASKLTLELGTMPYEQYF.